Below, 27 T cell receptor beta chains from the same sample are listed, as sequenced in a study of blood T cell repertoires in COVID-19. This table comes from immunoSEQ multiplex PCR, and its TCRdb copy is limited to in-frame clones, with some not included. The sample lists 170,000 or so clones, approximately 87% occurring once. Sequencing was performed on peripheral blood. These TCRs come from a woman aged 18-29 years who had recovered from COVID-19.

The V and J genes are TRBV7-2 and TRBJ1-3, with D uncertain. V was clipped by 1 base and J by 0 bases, with 13 bases between them. Germline V gene sequence: CDR1 SGHTA, CDR2 FQGNSA. CDR3 length equals 17 residues. CDR3 coding DNA: TGTGCCAGCAGCTTAGGAATTGTAGGGAGCTCTGGAAACACCATATATTTT. Residues: CASSLGIVGSSGNTIYF. The full variable domain, completed using reference TRBV7-2 and TRBJ1-3, is GAGVSQSPSNKVTEKGKDVELRCDPISGHTALYWYRQSLGQGLEFLIYFQGNSAPDKSGLPSDRFSAERTGGSVSTLTIQRTQQEDSAVYLCASSLGIVGSSGNTIYFGEGSWLTVV.

The chain links TRBV6-5 to TRBJ1-5; D not resolved. V was pared by 4 bases and J by 4 bases, with 14 bases between. Germline values: CDR1 MNHEY, CDR2 SVGAGI. There are 15 residues in the CDR3. CDR3 sequence (DNA): TGTGCCAGCAGTTCCTATTACCCCCCGAATCAGCCCCAGCATTTT. Translating gives CASSSYYPPNQPQHF.

J is TRBJ2-2 and V is TRBV7-7; TRBD2 matches at 7 bases. This CDR3 contains 16 residues. Germline trimming cut 3 bases from V and 1 base from J; bases unmatched to any gene: 5. Per the germline V gene, CDR1 is SSHAT and CDR2 is FNYEAQ (reference sequence). CDR3 DNA sequence: TGTGCCAGCAGCTTGGGGCCTAGCGGGAACACCGGGGAGCTGTTTTTT. This sequence encodes CASSLGPSGNTGELFF.

The chain recombines TRBV4-3 with TRBJ2-2; 7 bases map to TRBD2. CDR1 and CDR2 (germline): LGHNA, YSLEER. V was pared by 1 base and J by 3 bases, with 8 bases of the junction left unmatched. The CDR3 sequence is 17 residues long. CDR3 sequence reads: CASSQARGVLDTGELFF. The CDR3 DNA is TGCGCCAGCAGCCAAGCCCGGGGGGTCTTGGACACCGGGGAGCTGTTTTTT.

The V and J genes are TRBV29-1 and TRBJ2-2, with D possibly TRBD1 on 6 matching bases. This CDR3 region has 14 residues. Germline loops: CDR1 SQVTM, CDR2 ANQGSEA. The CDR3 loop reads CTPYRTALTGELFF. Written as DNA, the CDR3 is TGCACCCCTTATAGGACAGCTCTCACCGGGGAGCTGTTTTTT.

The rearrangement joins TRBV12-2 to TRBJ2-7; the table's D call of TRBD2 was not tested on the DNA. TRBV12-2 is deemed a pseudogene. The length of the CDR3 is 16 residues. CDR3 sequence (DNA): TGTGCAAGTCGCTCGACAATAGCGGGAATCGCCTACGAGCAGTACGTC. Translation: CASRSTIAGIAYEQYV.

The chain recombines TRBV19 with TRBJ1-6, with D hard to call. The V gene lost 8 bases and the J gene lost 7 bases, with 9 bases spanning the gap. This CDR3 has 12 residues. Per germline, CDR1 LNHDA and CDR2 SQIVND (reference sequence). The CDR3 loop is CASAVRNSPLHF. In nucleotides, the CDR3 is TGTGCCAGTGCCGTCAGGAATTCACCCCTCCACTTT. The full variable domain, completed using reference TRBV19 and TRBJ1-6, is DGGITQSPKYLFRKEGQNVTLSCEQNLNHDAMYWYRQDPGQGLRLIYYSQIVNDFQKGDIAEGYSVSREKKESFPLTVTSAQKNPTAFYLCASAVRNSPLHFGNGTRLTVT.

This rearrangement joins TRBV4-3 to TRBJ2-1, with TRBD2 identical over 10 bases. Looked up from germline, CDR1 is LGHNA and CDR2 is YSLEER. Losses at the gene ends were 2 bases for V and 3 bases for J; bases not matched to a gene: 4. The CDR3 is 16 amino acids. CDR3 region: CASSQWTSGYYNEQFF. The CDR3 bases are TGCGCCAGCAGCCAATGGACTAGCGGTTACTACAATGAGCAGTTCTTC.

Only one count was recorded for this clone. The chain recombines TRBV2 with TRBJ1-5, with TRBD1 identical over 8 bases. There are 18 residues in the CDR3. The V segment lost 6 bases and the J segment 0 bases; nucleotides outside the gene matches: 13. Germline CDR1 is SNHLY and CDR2 is FYNNEI. CDR3: CASRQRQGRPTSNQPQHF. The CDR3 DNA reads as TGTGCCAGCAGACAAAGACAGGGGCGACCGACTAGCAATCAGCCCCAGCATTTT.

The CDR3 spells CASSFGAEGGTQYF. CDR3 DNA: TGTGCCAGCAGCTTCGGAGCTGAGGGAGGGACCCAGTACTTC. The chain recombines TRBV13 with TRBJ2-5; possibly TRBD2 for D (6 bases). V was clipped by 3 bases and J by 7 bases, with 15 bases between them. The germline V gene encodes CDR1 PRHDT and CDR2 FYEKMQ (reference sequence). The CDR3 covers 14 residues.

This chain joins TRBV6-4 and TRBJ2-7; D is undetermined. The V gene's germline CDR1 is MRHNA and CDR2 SNTAGT. Trimming shortened V by 3 bases and J by 6 bases, and 15 bases separated the two germline ends. This CDR3 spans 14 amino acids. CDR3 protein: CASSESPGLGEQYF. The CDR3 DNA reads as TGTGCCAGCAGTGAATCCCCGGGTTTGGGCGAGCAGTACTTC.

The rearrangement links TRBV14 to TRBJ2-3; D gene ambiguous. This CDR3 is 14 amino acids long. In germline, CDR1 is SGHDN, CDR2 FVKESK. The ends were cut back, 2 bases at V and 6 bases at J, with 12 bases in the middle. This chain's CDR3 is CASSQTTRLDTQYF. The DNA for the CDR3 is TGTGCCAGCAGCCAAACAACCCGCCTGGATACGCAGTATTTT.

The chain couples TRBV19 to TRBJ1-2; possibly TRBD1 for D (6 bases). Germline assignment: CDR1 LNHDA and CDR2 SQIVND (reference sequence). This CDR3 has 15 amino acids. Between the trimmed V and J ends, which lost 9 bases and 4 bases, there was a span of 21 bases. The CDR3 spells CASRFLQGLGYGYTF. For the CDR3, the DNA is TGTGCCAGCCGATTTCTTCAGGGGTTAGGCTATGGCTACACCTTC. The whole variable domain, filled in from reference TRBV19 and TRBJ1-2, reads DGGITQSPKYLFRKEGQNVTLSCEQNLNHDAMYWYRQDPGQGLRLIYYSQIVNDFQKGDIAEGYSVSREKKESFPLTVTSAQKNPTAFYLCASRFLQGLGYGYTFGSGTRLTVV.

The chain has TRBV20-1 and TRBJ2-3; D is unclear. CDR3 length: 11 amino acids. Germline assignment: CDR1 DFQATT and CDR2 SNEGSKA (reference sequence). Trimming stripped 1 base from V and 5 bases from J, with 4 bases between. DNA for the CDR3: TGCAGTGCTAGAGCGGGAGATACGCAGTATTTT. It encodes CSARAGDTQYF.

This clone has a single count. This sequence joins TRBV4-3 and TRBJ2-3, with 15 bases matching TRBD2. CDR3 length: 20 amino acids. The J segment lost 2 bases and the V segment lost 6 bases, leaving 15 bases of the junction unmatched. CDR1 LGHNA and CDR2 YSLEER come from the germline V gene. The CDR3 is CASSKPVRTSGGATTDTQYF. The CDR3 nucleotides read TGCGCCAGCAGTAAGCCAGTTCGGACTAGCGGGGGGGCGACCACAGATACGCAGTATTTT.

This chain uses TRBV6-2 or TRBV6-3 with TRBJ2-2, with TRBD2 matching over 8 bases. The germline V gene has CDR1 MNHEY and CDR2 SVGEGT. Trimming cost V 4 bases and J 7 bases; bases outside gene matches: 5. The CDR3 consists of 14 residues. The CDR3 nucleotides are TGTGCCAGCAGTTCCGGACTAGCTGTCGGGGAGCTGTTTTTT. Translating gives CASSSGLAVGELFF.

V is TRBV15 and J is TRBJ1-5, with 9 bases matching TRBD1. The CDR3 has 16 residues. The trim removed 3 bases at V and 1 base at J, leaving 4 bases unmatched. Per the germline V gene, CDR1 is LNHNV and CDR2 is YYDKDF (reference sequence). This chain's CDR3 is CATSRLGTGSNQPQHF. CDR3 coding DNA: TGTGCCACCAGCAGGCTAGGGACAGGGAGCAATCAGCCCCAGCATTTT. Together with reference TRBV15 and TRBJ1-5, the CDR3 gives the full variable domain: DAMVIQNPRYQVTQFGKPVTLSCSQTLNHNVMYWYQQKSSQAPKLLFHYYDKDFNNEADTPDNFQSRRPNTSFCFLDIRSPGLGDTAMYLCATSRLGTGSNQPQHFGDGTRLSIL.

The rearrangement links TRBV4-1 to TRBJ2-1; TRBD2 aligns across 7 bases. The J segment lost 8 bases and the V segment lost 1 base, leaving 8 bases of the junction unmatched. The germline gives CDR1 MGHRA, CDR2 YSYEKL. This CDR3 has 15 amino acids. The DNA of the CDR3 is TGCGCCAGCAGCCAAGTTGTTTGGCTAGCGGATGAGCAGTTCTTC. As protein: CASSQVVWLADEQFF.

This chain uses TRBV24-1 with TRBJ2-1, with 10 bases that match TRBD2. The CDR3 is made up of 14 amino acids. Per germline, CDR1 KGHDR and CDR2 SFDVKD. Trimming took 3 bases from V and 7 from J; bases not matched to a gene: 2. The CDR3 DNA reads as TGTGCCACCAGTGATCGGACTAGCGGTAATGAGCAGTTCTTC. This gives the protein CATSDRTSGNEQFF.

The V and J genes are TRBV6-2 or TRBV6-3 and TRBJ2-1, with TRBD1 identical over 9 bases. The germline V gene has CDR1 MNHEY and CDR2 SVGEGT. This CDR3 has 15 amino acids. V shed 2 bases and J 12 bases; nucleotides not matched to a gene: 11. The CDR3 DNA reads as TGTGCCAGCAGTTACGAGGACAGGGGCGCCACGGGGCAGTTCTTC. It encodes CASSYEDRGATGQFF.

J is TRBJ1-5 and V is TRBV6-2 or TRBV6-3, with TRBD1 matching 7 bases. Trimming at V came to 0 bases and at J to 9 bases, leaving 8 bases not matched to a gene. The CDR3 spans 15 residues. Germline CDR1 and CDR2: MNHEY and SVGEGT. The CDR3 loop is CASSYSRTGAGPQHF. For the CDR3, the DNA is TGTGCCAGCAGTTACTCTAGGACAGGCGCGGGGCCCCAGCATTTT.

J is TRBJ2-1 and V is TRBV6-6; 7 positions agree with TRBD2. Germline V gives CDR1 MNHNY, CDR2 SVGAGI (reference sequence). V was pared by 2 bases and J by 7 bases, with 8 bases of the junction left unmatched. This CDR3 has 15 residues. Here the CDR3 DNA reads TGTGCCAGCAGTTACCCACCCCCGCGGGGGAATGAGCAGTTCTTC. Translating it yields CASSYPPPRGNEQFF.

The V and J genes are TRBV18 and TRBJ2-2; D is possibly TRBD1 (6 bases). The germline V gene encodes CDR1 KGHSH and CDR2 LQKENI. V dropped 6 bases and J dropped 0 bases, with 11 bases sitting between them. This CDR3 is 15 amino acids long. In DNA form, the CDR3 reads TGTGCCAGCTCCACCGCAGGGGCGAACACCGGGGAGCTGTTTTTT. Residues: CASSTAGANTGELFF.

The V call is TRBV5-8, the J call TRBJ2-1; a weak D match, TRBD1 (5 bases). The CDR3 has 15 residues. The germline V gene has CDR1 SGHTS and CDR2 YDEGEE. The germline V and J ends were trimmed by 5 bases and 5 bases, with 17 bases remaining between them. The CDR3 bases are TGTGCCAGCAGGGGCAACAGGCTTCAAAACAATGAGCAGTTCTTC. Translating it yields CASRGNRLQNNEQFF.

Here the CDR3 reads CASSPPGGYGYTF. In DNA, the CDR3 is TGTGCCAGCAGCCCCCCGGGGGGCTATGGCTACACCTTC. The genes are TRBV6-5 and TRBJ1-2, with D perhaps TRBD1 (5 bases). The CDR3 consists of 13 residues. Germline CDR1 is MNHEY and CDR2 is SVGAGI. V was cut by 6 bases and J by 4 bases, with 12 bases left in between.

The chain recombines TRBV19 with TRBJ1-5; possibly TRBD1 for D (5 bases). Germline loops: CDR1 LNHDA, CDR2 SQIVND (reference sequence). The CDR3 is made up of 17 amino acids. Trimming took 1 base from V and 5 from J, leaving 18 bases between them. The CDR3 region is CASSIVGRLAGDQPQHF. As DNA, the CDR3 is TGTGCCAGTAGTATAGTGGGGAGACTCGCGGGGGATCAGCCCCAGCATTTT.

This rearrangement joins TRBV18 to TRBJ2-5; no definite D call. Germline assignment: CDR1 KGHSH and CDR2 LQKENI. The CDR3 covers 12 residues. Trimming cost V 7 bases and J 4 bases, with 10 bases left between them. The CDR3 reads CASFRHRETQYF. The CDR3 DNA reads TGTGCCAGCTTTAGACACCGAGAGACCCAGTACTTC.